The next 18 T cell receptor beta chains were all read from a single sample in a study of cytomegalovirus exposure and HLA in healthy donors. Both 60 Vbeta primers and 13 Jbeta primers went into the PCR. Assay used: immunoSEQ multiplex PCR; TCRdb lists only in-frame clones, some missing. The repertoire holds approximately 110,000 clones, with 73% as singletons. Sequenced material: PBMCs. These receptors all come from a woman between 35 and 50 years old in good health and CMV-seronegative.

V and J are TRBV28 and TRBJ2-5; 15 bases fit TRBD2. Germline values: CDR1 MDHEN, CDR2 SYDVKM. V shed 6 bases, J shed 7 bases, and the junction held 6 bases outside the gene matches. CDR3 length: 15 residues. The CDR3 protein is CASRSPGLAGGTQYF. CDR3 DNA: TGTGCCAGCAGGAGCCCGGGACTAGCGGGAGGGACCCAGTACTTC.

CDR3 amino acids: CASTPLGTRTSRGNTEAFF. The CDR3 bases are TGCGCCAGCACGCCGTTAGGGACTAGGACATCCAGGGGGAACACTGAAGCTTTCTTT. This sequence joins TRBV5-1 and TRBJ1-1; D perhaps matches TRBD1 (6 bases). The CDR3 length is 19 residues. Trimming removed 6 bases at V and 1 base at J, with 28 bases between. Germline CDR1 is SGHRS and CDR2 is YFSETQ.

The rearrangement joins TRBV5-1 to TRBJ2-7; weak D call: TRBD2 (6 bases). V shed 4 bases and J shed 9 bases, with 20 bases lying between them. The CDR3 is 14 amino acids. The germline V gene has CDR1 SGHRS and CDR2 YFSETQ. The CDR3 region has the DNA TGCGCCAGCAGCCCGGGGGACGGGGTCGAAGGGCAGTACTTC. This codes for CASSPGDGVEGQYF.

V and J are TRBV21-1 and TRBJ1-1; TRBD1 is taken as the D call from the table, unchecked against the DNA. TRBV21-1 is tagged as a pseudogene. This CDR3 has 15 amino acids. CDR3 sequence (DNA): TGTGCCAGCAGCAAAGGTTTCAGGGGCAACACTGAAGCTTTCTTT. It specifies CASSKGFRGNTEAFF.

The gene calls are TRBV10-3 and TRBJ2-1; 8 bases map to TRBD1. CDR3 length equals 16 residues. The germline CDR1 and CDR2 sequences are ENHRY and SYGVKD. V gave up 0 bases and J gave up 5 bases; unmatched junction bases: 6. The CDR3 loop reads CAISESTGVGDNEQFF. For the CDR3, the DNA is TGTGCCATCAGTGAGTCGACAGGGGTTGGGGACAATGAGCAGTTCTTC.

The rearrangement uses TRBV7-6 and TRBJ2-1; 12 positions match TRBD2. This CDR3 is 16 amino acids long. V dropped 1 base and J dropped 6; count of bases not matched to a gene: 4. The germline gives CDR1 SGHVS, CDR2 FNYEAQ. The CDR3 DNA sequence: TGTGCCAGCAGCTTAGAGCCTAGCGGGGGGGCCAATGAGCAGTTCTTC. It specifies CASSLEPSGGANEQFF.

The chain joins TRBV10-3 to TRBJ2-7; TRBD2 agrees at 9 bases. Germline V gene data show CDR1 as ENHRY and CDR2 as SYGVKD. The trim removed 0 bases at V and 4 bases at J, leaving 10 bases unmatched. The CDR3 has 17 amino acids. CDR3 protein: CAISESPSSGTLYEQYF. As DNA, the CDR3 is TGTGCCATCAGTGAGTCCCCGTCTAGCGGGACCTTATACGAGCAGTACTTC.

The chain is built from TRBV11-2 and TRBJ1-1, with D perhaps TRBD1 (5 bases). The CDR3 runs 16 residues. The V gene's germline CDR1 is SGHAT and CDR2 FQNNGV. Trimming took off 1 base at V and 0 bases at J, with 12 bases between the two ends. This chain's CDR3 is CASSLGPTAMNTEAFF. DNA of the CDR3: TGTGCCAGCAGCTTAGGCCCGACAGCGATGAACACTGAAGCTTTCTTT.

This chain uses TRBV18 with TRBJ2-5; D is possibly TRBD2 (6 bases). Germline V gene data show CDR1 as KGHSH and CDR2 as LQKENI. The CDR3 is 16 residues long. V lost 3 bases and J lost 5, with 19 bases in between. In DNA form, the CDR3 reads TGTGCCAGCTCACCCGGGCGGGACCGGACGGTGGAGACCCAGTACTTC. Its protein is CASSPGRDRTVETQYF.

In this sample, this clone turned up a few times. This chain uses TRBV10-3 with TRBJ1-1; 11 bases fit TRBD1. This CDR3 is built from 16 residues. V shed 6 bases and J 5 bases; nucleotides not matched to a gene: 11. CDR1 and CDR2 from the germline V gene are ENHRY and SYGVKD. Here the CDR3 reads CAIRGMPGQGVTEAFF. CDR3 nucleotide sequence: TGTGCCATCAGGGGTATGCCGGGACAGGGGGTGACTGAAGCTTTCTTT.

The V gene is TRBV7-9, the J gene TRBJ2-7; 12 positions agree with TRBD1. Trimming removed 3 bases from V and 5 bases from J; junction bases left unmatched: 2. The CDR3 length is 14 residues. CDR1 is SEHNR, CDR2 FQNEAQ, per germline (reference sequence). The CDR3: CASSLGQGAHEQYF. The CDR3, as DNA: TGTGCCAGCAGCTTGGGACAGGGGGCCCACGAGCAGTACTTC.

The chain recombines TRBV7-6 with TRBJ1-6, with 8 bases lining up with TRBD1. The germline gives CDR1 SGHVS, CDR2 FNYEAQ. V was pared by 3 bases and J by 10 bases, with 5 bases of the junction left unmatched. The CDR3 length is 14 residues. CDR3: CASSLGTGPSPLHF. CDR3 nucleotide sequence: TGTGCCAGCAGCTTGGGGACAGGCCCCTCACCCCTCCACTTT.

This chain joins TRBV12-2 and TRBJ1-2. TRBV12-2 is tagged as a pseudogene. There are 16 residues in the CDR3. The CDR3 sequence: CASRSPCGQRNYGYTF. CDR3 sequence (DNA): TGTGCAAGTCGCTCCCCCTGCGGGCAAAGGAACTATGGCTACACCTTC.

The rearrangement uses TRBV7-3 and TRBJ2-1, with D tentatively TRBD1 (6 bases). The CDR3 runs to 16 residues. Trimming stripped 7 bases from V and 0 bases from J, with 16 bases between. In germline, CDR1 is SGHTA, CDR2 FQGTGA. In DNA form, the CDR3 reads TGTGCCAGCAACGCAGGGGCTTCGACCTCCTACAATGAGCAGTTCTTC. It yields the protein CASNAGASTSYNEQFF.

The CDR3 sequence: CSVGDRYETQYF. The CDR3 DNA follows: TGCAGCGTTGGGGACAGGTACGAGACCCAGTACTTC. The chain is built from TRBV29-1 and TRBJ2-5; 8 bases align to TRBD1. The CDR3 totals 12 residues. From germline, CDR1 is SQVTM and CDR2 ANQGSEA. J gave up 5 bases and V 4 bases, and 3 bases lay outside the gene matches.

The chain employs TRBV5-4 and TRBJ1-1; D call uncertain. Trimming took off 2 bases at V and 3 bases at J, with 8 bases between the two ends. The CDR3 consists of 13 residues. Germline CDR1 and CDR2: SGHNT and YYREEE (reference sequence). CDR3 DNA sequence: TGTGCCAGCAGCTTCGGAGGGTACACTGAAGCTTTCTTT. Residues: CASSFGGYTEAFF.

The chain uses TRBV12-5 and TRBJ1-2; possible D gene TRBD1, 5 bases. Deletions cut 6 bases from V and 7 bases from J, with 15 bases between. The CDR3 has 13 amino acids. CDR1 is LGHNT, CDR2 FRNRAP, per germline. The CDR3 region is CASGTYRLTGYTF. The CDR3 bases are TGTGCTAGTGGAACTTACAGGTTAACTGGCTACACCTTC. Drawing the rest from reference TRBV12-5 and TRBJ1-2, the complete variable domain is DARVTQTPRHKVTEMGQEVTMRCQPILGHNTVFWYRQTMMQGLELLAYFRNRAPLDDSGMPKDRFSAEMPDATLATLKIQPSEPRDSAVYFCASGTYRLTGYTFGSGTRLTVV.

This clone showed up just once. This chain uses TRBV7-9 with TRBJ1-4; TRBD1 matches at 11 bases. In germline, CDR1 is SEHNR, CDR2 FQNEAQ (reference sequence). Trimming at V came to 5 bases and at J to 6 bases, leaving 8 bases not matched to a gene. The CDR3 totals 16 residues. The CDR3: CASSTHGQGAHEKLFF. The CDR3 DNA is TGTGCCAGCAGCACGCACGGACAGGGGGCCCATGAAAAACTGTTTTTT.